One and the same sample provided the 30 T cell receptor beta chains below, sequenced in a study of CD8 T cells in Susac syndrome. Random hexamers served to reverse transcribe roughly 0.5 to 1 ug RNA. TCRdb reprocessed the immunoSEQ multiplex PCR reads with MiXCR, giving one entry per CDR3 protein. Among 200,000 to 250,000 distinct CDR3 sequences listed, about 94% were seen once. Source material: CD8+ T cells from PBMCs. Receptor source: a human donor with multiple sclerosis.

CDR3 amino acids: CASSFEGLAGGRRGNEQFF. CDR3 in DNA: TGTGCCAGCAGCTTTGAGGGACTAGCGGGGGGGCGTAGAGGGAATGAGCAGTTCTTC. The chain joins TRBV13 to TRBJ2-1; 16 bases line up with TRBD2. V gave up 3 bases and J gave up 7 bases; unmatched junction bases: 12. The length of the CDR3 is 19 residues. The germline V gene encodes CDR1 PRHDT and CDR2 FYEKMQ (reference sequence).

The gene calls are TRBV7-9 and TRBJ2-1; the D is unclear. CDR3 length equals 11 residues. The germline V gene encodes CDR1 SEHNR and CDR2 FQNEAQ (reference sequence). CDR3 in DNA: TGTGCGCTTCAGGCCTACAATGAGCAGTTCTTC. This codes for CALQAYNEQFF.

This chain connects TRBV4-3 to TRBJ2-1; D unresolved. The CDR3 is 12 amino acids. CDR1 and CDR2 (germline): LGHNA, YSLEER. Trimming took 3 bases from V and 9 from J, leaving 9 bases between them. In DNA, the CDR3 is TGCGCCAGCAGCCAGATGGGTGTTGAGCAGTTCTTC. It translates to CASSQMGVEQFF.

The CDR3 reads CSASPLTGANVLTF. CDR3 nucleotide sequence: TGCAGTGCTAGTCCCTTAACTGGGGCCAACGTCCTGACTTTC. V gene TRBV20-1 combines with J gene TRBJ2-6, with D unclear. CDR1 is DFQATT, CDR2 SNEGSKA, per germline (reference sequence). This CDR3 has 14 amino acids. V lost 3 bases and J 2 bases, leaving 8 bases between the germline ends.

The rearrangement links TRBV10-3 to TRBJ1-3; D not resolved. Trimming left V 6 bases short and J 3 bases short, with 6 bases between. Germline values: CDR1 ENHRY, CDR2 SYGVKD. The CDR3 covers 12 residues. CDR3 protein: CAIRRGGNTIYF. The CDR3 DNA reads TGTGCCATCAGGCGCGGTGGAAACACCATATATTTT.

The rearrangement joins TRBV19 to TRBJ1-6; D not resolved. V was shortened by 8 bases and J by 9 bases, with 17 bases between the two germline ends. The CDR3 length is 14 residues. The germline V gene has CDR1 LNHDA and CDR2 SQIVND (reference sequence). The CDR3 DNA reads TGTGCCAGTCAGGAGAGTATGGTTGGTTCACCCCTCCACTTT. It yields the protein CASQESMVGSPLHF.

This clonotype was picked up one time. This sequence joins TRBV12-3 or TRBV12-4 and TRBJ1-1, with a possible D match to TRBD1 (5 bases). This CDR3 has 17 amino acids. V lost 3 bases and J 0 bases, leaving 17 bases between the germline ends. The CDR3 reads CASSLSGYRRVNTEAFF. In DNA form, the CDR3 reads TGTGCCAGCAGTTTGAGCGGCTACAGGAGGGTGAACACTGAAGCTTTCTTT.

CDR3 bases: TGTGCCAGCAGTTGGACAGCGAATCAGCCCCAGCATTTT. Its protein product is CASSWTANQPQHF. This chain uses TRBV27 with TRBJ1-5; a possible D gene is TRBD1 (6 bases). Trimming removed 4 bases from V and 4 bases from J, with 8 bases in between. The CDR3 covers 13 residues. Per the germline V gene, CDR1 is MNHEY and CDR2 is SMNVEV (reference sequence).

V usage is TRBV4-3 and J usage is TRBJ1-1; D is unresolved. The CDR3 has 18 amino acids. V lost 0 bases and J lost 4, with 21 bases in between. CDR1 and CDR2 from the germline V gene are LGHNA and YSLEER. CDR3 sequence: CASSQDRSWAIWGTEAFF. Here the CDR3 DNA reads TGCGCCAGCAGCCAAGATCGATCATGGGCCATATGGGGCACTGAAGCTTTCTTT.

This clonotype was seen only once. This chain joins TRBV7-2 and TRBJ2-7, with 9 nucleotides matching TRBD1. Germline assignment: CDR1 SGHTA and CDR2 FQGNSA. The ends lost 1 base at V and 1 base at J; junction bases unmatched: 8. The CDR3 spans 17 residues. In nucleotides, the CDR3 is TGTGCCAGCAGCTTAGTTGGGACAGGGACACCATCCTACGAGCAGTACTTC. Translating it yields CASSLVGTGTPSYEQYF.

This chain links TRBV9 with TRBJ2-2, with 12 nucleotides matching TRBD2. The V and J ends lost 0 bases and 4 bases, in that order; junction bases with no gene match: 1. This CDR3 spans 16 amino acids. Germline CDR1 reads SGDLS; CDR2 reads YYNGEE. The chain's CDR3 is CASSVGLAGVTGELFF. In DNA, the CDR3 is TGTGCCAGCAGCGTAGGACTAGCGGGAGTCACCGGGGAGCTGTTTTTT. Based on the CDR3 plus reference TRBV9 and TRBJ2-2, the full variable domain is DSGVTQTPKHLITATGQRVTLRCSPRSGDLSVYWYQQSLDQGLQFLIQYYNGEERAKGNILERFSAQQFPDLHSELNLSSLELGDSALYFCASSVGLAGVTGELFFGEGSRLTVL.

The chain recombines TRBV9 with TRBJ2-1; 9 bases map to TRBD2. Germline assignment: CDR1 SGDLS and CDR2 YYNGEE. V was pared by 0 bases and J by 10 bases, with 11 bases of the junction left unmatched. The CDR3 is made up of 16 amino acids. CDR3 coding DNA: TGTGCCAGCAGCGTAGCTGGGTCGCGGGGGGGACAGGAGCAGTTCTTC. Amino acid sequence: CASSVAGSRGGQEQFF.

The DNA of the CDR3 is TGCAGCGCCCTGACTGCGGCGTACTATGGCTACACCTTC. It is translated as CSALTAAYYGYTF. The chain couples TRBV29-1 to TRBJ1-2; D gene uncertain. From germline, CDR1 is SQVTM and CDR2 ANQGSEA. V lost 7 bases, J lost 3 bases, and 15 bases lay in between. CDR3 length: 13 residues.

V usage is TRBV19 and J usage is TRBJ2-7, with D possibly TRBD1 on 5 matching bases. The V end was cut by 5 bases, the J end by 1 base, with 15 bases between. This CDR3 region has 15 residues. Germline-derived CDR1 and CDR2 are LNHDA and SQIVND (reference sequence). The CDR3 reads CASSPSSGWSYEQYF. CDR3 coding DNA: TGTGCCAGTAGTCCCTCATCAGGGTGGTCCTACGAGCAGTACTTC.

CDR3 loop: CASSSDRGDEQFF. CDR3 DNA: TGTGCCAGCAGTTCGGACAGGGGGGATGAGCAGTTCTTC. The rearrangement joins TRBV12-3 or TRBV12-4 to TRBJ2-1; 10 bases align to TRBD1. J was trimmed by 8 bases and V by 4 bases; bases with no gene match: 2. This CDR3 contains 13 residues.

The chain uses TRBV30 and TRBJ2-5, with TRBD2 matching 7 bases. From germline, CDR1 is GTSNPN and CDR2 SVGIG (reference sequence). CDR3 length equals 16 residues. The V and J ends lost 0 bases and 0 bases, in that order; junction bases with no gene match: 7. The chain's CDR3 is CAWSVEGGLYQETQYF. CDR3 DNA: TGTGCCTGGAGTGTGGAGGGAGGGTTGTACCAAGAGACCCAGTACTTC.

The chain carries TRBV6-2 or TRBV6-3 and TRBJ1-5; 7 bases are a match to TRBD1. CDR3 length equals 15 residues. With 2 bases clipped from V and 2 bases from J, the junction kept 3 bases outside the gene matches. Germline CDR1 reads MNHEY; CDR2 reads SVGEGT. For the CDR3, the DNA is TGTGCCAGCAGTTACCCGCAGGGGGGCAATCAGCCCCAGCATTTT. This translates into CASSYPQGGNQPQHF.

This clonotype showed up just once. The gene calls are TRBV6-2 or TRBV6-3 and TRBJ1-1, with D maybe TRBD1 (6 bases). CDR1 MNHEY and CDR2 SVGEGT come from the germline V gene. The CDR3 sequence is 15 residues long. Trimming stripped 5 bases from V and 1 base from J, with 14 bases between. The CDR3 spells CASSGEQGPNTEAFF. The CDR3 nucleotides read TGTGCCAGCAGTGGGGAACAGGGCCCGAACACTGAAGCTTTCTTT.

The chain combines TRBV7-9 with TRBJ1-1; D possibly corresponds to TRBD1 (5 bases). The CDR3 is made up of 14 amino acids. V was pared by 4 bases and J by 5 bases, with 14 bases between. Looked up from germline, CDR1 is SEHNR and CDR2 is FQNEAQ (reference sequence). The CDR3 region is CASSSPGGETEAFF. The CDR3 nucleotides read TGTGCCAGCAGCTCCCCCGGGGGAGAGACTGAAGCTTTCTTT.

This clonotype was detected only once. The J gene is TRBJ1-2, the V gene TRBV3-1; maybe TRBD1 (5 bases). The CDR3 extends over 14 amino acids. Germline CDR1 and CDR2: LGHDT and YNNKEL (reference sequence). Trimming left V 1 base short and J 5 bases short, with 11 bases between. This CDR3 is CASSQGGVGYGYTF. The CDR3 DNA follows: TGTGCCAGCAGCCAAGGGGGCGTAGGATATGGCTACACCTTC.

The J gene is TRBJ2-5, the V gene TRBV12-3 or TRBV12-4; D gene unclear. The CDR3 consists of 12 residues. V gave up 7 bases and J gave up 5 bases, with 11 bases separating them. CDR3 in DNA: TGTGCCAGCAATTCGTTGGCGGAGACCCAGTACTTC. Protein: CASNSLAETQYF.

The chain uses TRBV29-1 and TRBJ2-7; D gene ambiguous. Germline lookup yields CDR1 SQVTM and CDR2 ANQGSEA. Trimming took off 2 bases at V and 5 bases at J, with 10 bases between the two ends. The CDR3 runs 12 residues. The CDR3 loop reads CSVESLGNEQYF. The CDR3 DNA sequence: TGCAGCGTTGAAAGTCTAGGAAACGAGCAGTACTTC.

The chain joins TRBV14 to TRBJ1-4; D might be TRBD1 (6 bases). V was cut by 1 base and J by 5 bases, with 11 bases left in between. The germline CDR1 and CDR2 sequences are SGHDN and FVKESK. CDR3 length equals 15 residues. The CDR3, as DNA: TGTGCCAGCAGCCAAGTAACAGGGAGGAATGAAAAACTGTTTTTT. This gives the protein CASSQVTGRNEKLFF.

The genes are TRBV3-1 and TRBJ2-3; D gene unclear. The CDR3 runs to 15 residues. V lost 4 bases, J lost 5 bases, and 16 bases lay in between. In germline, CDR1 is LGHDT, CDR2 YNNKEL (reference sequence). The CDR3 region has the DNA TGTGCCAGCAGCCTCATGGCGCTGGTTAGAGATACGCAGTATTTT. Its translation is CASSLMALVRDTQYF.

Here the CDR3 reads CASSQGGLAGSYEQYF. The CDR3 DNA is TGTGCCAGCAGCCAAGGGGGACTAGCGGGATCCTACGAGCAGTACTTC. The chain employs TRBV14 and TRBJ2-7; 13 nucleotides agree with TRBD2. Germline CDR1 and CDR2: SGHDN and FVKESK. This CDR3 contains 16 residues. V lost 1 base and J lost 1; bases outside the gene matches: 1.

The CDR3 region is CASSSWGSGANVLTF. The DNA of the CDR3 is TGTGCCAGCAGTAGTTGGGGGTCTGGGGCCAACGTCCTGACTTTC. This chain uses TRBV9 with TRBJ2-6; D may match TRBD1 or TRBD2 (5 bases each). The germline V gene encodes CDR1 SGDLS and CDR2 YYNGEE. Trimming removed 5 bases from V and 1 base from J, with 10 bases in between. The length of the CDR3 is 15 residues.

V usage is TRBV6-5 and J usage is TRBJ1-1; D gene ambiguous. The CDR3 runs 11 residues. The germline CDR1 and CDR2 sequences are MNHEY and SVGAGI. Between the trimmed V and J ends, which lost 5 bases and 0 bases, there was a span of 1 base. The DNA of the CDR3 is TGTGCCAGCAGTATGAACACTGAAGCTTTCTTT. Amino acid sequence: CASSMNTEAFF.

This clonotype was counted once. The J gene is TRBJ2-5, the V gene TRBV20-1; unclear D gene. The V gene's germline CDR1 is DFQATT and CDR2 SNEGSKA (reference sequence). Deletions cut 4 bases from V and 4 bases from J, with 13 bases between. The CDR3 contains 13 residues. CDR3 coding DNA: TGCAGTGCTATGTGGGTTACGCGAGAGACCCAGTACTTC. It codes for CSAMWVTRETQYF.

This chain links TRBV5-4 with TRBJ2-4; TRBD2 agrees at 8 bases. Germline CDR1 is SGHNT and CDR2 is YYREEE (reference sequence). This CDR3 has 15 residues. The J segment lost 10 bases and the V segment lost 3 bases, leaving 12 bases of the junction unmatched. The CDR3 sequence: CASSSMNSGAGIQYF. CDR3 sequence (DNA): TGTGCCAGCAGCTCGATGAATAGCGGGGCGGGGATTCAGTACTTC.

This chain connects TRBV30 to TRBJ1-1; no clear D gene. CDR3 length: 11 amino acids. Germline CDR1 GTSNPN, CDR2 SVGIG (reference sequence). The V end was cut by 3 bases, the J end by 5 bases, with 7 bases between. The chain's CDR3 is CAWSDGTEAFF. The CDR3 bases are TGTGCCTGGAGCGATGGAACTGAAGCTTTCTTT.